This T cell receptor (beta chain) was found in a study of vaccination and CD4 T cells after COVID-19. The CDR3 totals 14 residues. Trimming removed 2 bases at V and 3 bases at J, with 7 bases between. Germline CDR1 is SGHAT and CDR2 is FQNNGV. Regarding this clonotype: Its antigen remains unknown.

Oncomine TCR Beta short-read sequencing was applied to DNA from cultured CD4+ T cells. TCRdb itself ran the PCR reads through MiXCR, one entry per CDR3 protein. This repertoire shows roughly 15,000 distinct CDR3 sequences, 61% found once; its top ten account for 7.4%. Indicated treatment: approximately nine-day PBMC culture with coronavirus spike peptide pools or control peptides (ViraFEST assay). The TCR sequence derives from a human donor who had recovered from COVID-19. Material for sequencing was CD4+ T cells from blood, cultured in vitro. This rearrangement joins TRBV11-2 to TRBJ2-2, with D possibly TRBD1 on 6 matching bases. The CDR3 DNA follows: TGTGCCAGCAGCTTATCAGGGGACACCGGGGAGCTGTTTTTT. Translation: CASSLSGDTGELFF.